A single sample gave rise to the 23 T cell receptor beta chains below, sequenced in a study of cytomegalovirus exposure and HLA in healthy donors. It was with 60 Vbeta and 13 Jbeta primers that the PCR ran. Profiled with immunoSEQ multiplex PCR; TCRdb holds only in-frame clones, not every one. The table has 100,000 to 150,000 clones, roughly four fifths seen once; the top ten hold 5.9%. Sample: PBMCs. All receptors derive from a woman in her thirties or forties in good health and CMV-seropositive.

This rearrangement joins TRBV5-1 to TRBJ1-1; maybe TRBD1 (6 bases). V was shortened by 3 bases and J by 4 bases, with 16 bases between the two germline ends. The CDR3 consists of 15 residues. Germline V CDR1 and CDR2: SGHRS, YFSETQ. In DNA, the CDR3 is TGCGCCAGCAGCTGGGGGGCCGGGGGGGCCACTGAAGCTTTCTTT. It is translated as CASSWGAGGATEAFF.

This chain uses TRBV6-1 with TRBJ1-2; TRBD1 agrees at 8 bases. Germline loops: CDR1 MNHNS, CDR2 SASEGT. V shed 3 bases, J shed 3 bases, and the junction held 3 bases outside the gene matches. CDR3 length: 14 amino acids. The CDR3 reads CASSEDREDYGYTF. The CDR3 nucleotides read TGTGCCAGCAGTGAGGACAGGGAAGACTATGGCTACACCTTC.

The CDR3 coding sequence is TGTGCCAGCACTTCCCAGGCTTGGGAGACCCAGTACTTC. This codes for CASTSQAWETQYF. The chain is built from TRBV28 and TRBJ2-5; D unclear. Germline V gene lookup returns CDR1 MDHEN and CDR2 SYDVKM. This CDR3 region has 13 residues. Deletions cut 7 bases from V and 5 bases from J, with 14 bases between.

This clone was recorded only once. The chain joins TRBV4-1 to TRBJ2-7; 10 nucleotides line up with TRBD2. With V trimmed by 5 bases and J by 1 base, 8 bases remained unmatched. The CDR3 is made up of 16 amino acids. Germline values: CDR1 MGHRA, CDR2 YSYEKL. The CDR3 DNA reads as TGCGCCAGCAGCAAATCTAGCGGGAGCTTTTCCTACGAGCAGTACTTC. Its translation: CASSKSSGSFSYEQYF.

V gene TRBV7-9 combines with J gene TRBJ1-5; D remains unclear. Germline CDR1 and CDR2: SEHNR and FQNEAQ (reference sequence). The V end was cut by 5 bases, the J end by 3 bases, with 20 bases between. The CDR3 contains 17 residues. The CDR3 sequence is CASSASRRRGVNQPQHF. DNA of the CDR3: TGTGCCAGCAGCGCTTCCCGGCGACGGGGAGTCAATCAGCCCCAGCATTTT. Full variable domain (remainder filled in from reference TRBV7-9 and TRBJ1-5): DTGVSQNPRHKITKRGQNVTFRCDPISEHNRLYWYRQTLGQGPEFLTYFQNEAQLEKSRLLSDRFSAERPKGSFSTLEIQRTEQGDSAMYLCASSASRRRGVNQPQHFGDGTRLSIL.

The V call is TRBV19, the J call TRBJ1-2; 7 nucleotides line up with TRBD1. Germline CDR1 is LNHDA and CDR2 is SQIVND (reference sequence). Germline trimming cut 7 bases from V and 2 bases from J; bases unmatched to any gene: 4. The CDR3 consists of 13 residues. The CDR3 region has the DNA TGTGCCAGTACTACGACAGGGAACTATGGCTACACCTTC. Translating gives CASTTTGNYGYTF.

The chain combines TRBV18 with TRBJ1-6; D uncertain. V lost 6 bases and J 0 bases, leaving 12 bases between the germline ends. Per the germline V gene, CDR1 is KGHSH and CDR2 is LQKENI. The CDR3 is made up of 16 amino acids. The CDR3 DNA follows: TGTGCCAGCTCCCCTGAGGAAAGCTCCTATAATTCACCCCTCCACTTT. It is translated as CASSPEESSYNSPLHF.

The DNA of the CDR3 is TGTGCCAGCAGCGTCTCGAACACCGGGGAGCTGTTTTTT. Protein: CASSVSNTGELFF. The chain joins TRBV9 to TRBJ2-2; D unclear. V was shortened by 2 bases and J by 0 bases, with 2 bases between the two germline ends. The germline CDR1 and CDR2 sequences are SGDLS and YYNGEE. The CDR3 extends over 13 amino acids.

The V call is TRBV27, the J call TRBJ2-1; 8 bases are a match to TRBD2. The germline V gene encodes CDR1 MNHEY and CDR2 SMNVEV (reference sequence). This CDR3 spans 17 amino acids. V trimming: 2 bases; J trimming: 0 bases; junction bases outside the gene matches: 6. The CDR3 here is CASSLGGGRPSYNEQFF. The DNA of the CDR3 is TGTGCCAGCAGTTTAGGCGGCGGGAGGCCCTCCTACAATGAGCAGTTCTTC.

V usage is TRBV6-6 and J usage is TRBJ1-5, with TRBD1 identical over 9 bases. V was clipped by 7 bases and J by 4 bases; unmatched bases: 11. The germline V gene encodes CDR1 MNHNY and CDR2 SVGAGI (reference sequence). This CDR3 contains 16 residues. The DNA for the CDR3 is TGTGCCAGCACCGGAGGTGGGACAGGGACTAATCAGCCCCAGCATTTT. It translates to CASTGGGTGTNQPQHF.

The V gene is TRBV30, the J gene TRBJ2-7; TRBD1 is a possible D gene (6 bases). V shed 3 bases and J shed 6 bases, with 9 bases lying between them. The germline gives CDR1 GTSNPN, CDR2 SVGIG (reference sequence). The CDR3 sequence is 11 residues long. This CDR3 reads CAWRQGCEQYF. CDR3 bases: TGTGCCTGGAGACAGGGCTGCGAGCAGTACTTC.

The chain has TRBV12-5 and TRBJ2-1; D is possibly TRBD2 (5 bases). This CDR3 region has 15 residues. Trimming shortened V by 5 bases and J by 5 bases, and 16 bases separated the two germline ends. Germline lookup yields CDR1 LGHNT and CDR2 FRNRAP. CDR3 loop: CASGGPPRADNEQFF. The CDR3 nucleotides are TGTGCTAGTGGTGGACCGCCGCGGGCAGACAATGAGCAGTTCTTC.

The chain couples TRBV18 to TRBJ1-4; D not certain. This CDR3 is 13 amino acids long. V lost 1 base, J lost 6 bases, and 6 bases lay in between. Germline assignment: CDR1 KGHSH and CDR2 LQKENI. The CDR3 loop reads CASSPREDEKLFF. In nucleotides, the CDR3 is TGTGCCAGCTCACCACGAGAGGATGAAAAACTGTTTTTT. Full variable domain (outside the CDR3, taken from reference TRBV18 and TRBJ1-4): NAGVMQNPRHLVRRRGQEARLRCSPMKGHSHVYWYRQLPEEGLKFMVYLQKENIIDESGMPKERFSAEFPKEGPSILRIQQVVRGDSAAYFCASSPREDEKLFFGSGTQLSVL.

This clone was observed a handful of times. The rearrangement uses TRBV6-6 and TRBJ1-2; 7 bases fit TRBD1. The germline V gene has CDR1 MNHNY and CDR2 SVGAGI (reference sequence). There are 16 residues in the CDR3. Unmatched junction bases numbered 9, after V lost 0 bases and J lost 5 bases. The CDR3 protein is CASSYSPGGAYYGYTF. The CDR3 DNA reads as TGTGCCAGCAGTTACTCGCCAGGGGGAGCCTATTATGGCTACACCTTC.

The chain links TRBV19 to TRBJ1-2, with D perhaps matching TRBD1 (5 bases). Germline lookup yields CDR1 LNHDA and CDR2 SQIVND (reference sequence). CDR3 size: 15 residues. V dropped 4 bases and J dropped 4 bases, with 16 bases sitting between them. CDR3: CASSTPQGSTYGYTF. As DNA, the CDR3 is TGTGCCAGTAGTACCCCTCAGGGATCGACCTATGGCTACACCTTC. Based on the CDR3 plus reference TRBV19 and TRBJ1-2, the full variable domain is DGGITQSPKYLFRKEGQNVTLSCEQNLNHDAMYWYRQDPGQGLRLIYYSQIVNDFQKGDIAEGYSVSREKKESFPLTVTSAQKNPTAFYLCASSTPQGSTYGYTFGSGTRLTVV.

The genes are TRBV6-5 and TRBJ2-1; 7 bases map to TRBD2. Germline V CDR1 and CDR2: MNHEY, SVGAGI. The junction had 4 bases not matched to a gene; V was cut back by 2 bases and J by 9 bases. The CDR3 consists of 13 residues. CDR3 in DNA: TGTGCCAGCAGTTACGGGGGGGAGAGTGAGCAGTTCTTC. It encodes CASSYGGESEQFF.

The chain uses TRBV7-9 and TRBJ2-3; 9 nucleotides agree with TRBD2. CDR3 length: 17 amino acids. V lost 5 bases to trimming and J lost 0 bases; unmatched junction nucleotides: 9. Germline CDR1 is SEHNR and CDR2 is FQNEAQ (reference sequence). CDR3 bases: TGTGCCAGCAGCGCAACCATAACTAGCGGGAGCACAGATACGCAGTATTTT. It codes for CASSATITSGSTDTQYF.

This clone was recorded only once. The rearrangement uses TRBV23-1 and TRBJ1-5, with a weak D call TRBD1 (5 bases). TRBV23-1 is an open reading frame whose function is uncertain. This CDR3 region has 14 residues. Trimming took 3 bases from V and 1 from J, leaving 7 bases between them. The CDR3 DNA follows: TGCGCCAGCAGTCATCCAGGGAGCAATCAGCCCCAGCATTTT. Its translation: CASSHPGSNQPQHF.

The gene calls are TRBV29-1 and TRBJ2-1, with 8 bases identical to TRBD2. The CDR3 runs to 14 residues. Germline CDR1 is SQVTM and CDR2 is ANQGSEA. With 4 bases clipped from V and 3 bases from J, the junction kept 5 bases outside the gene matches. The CDR3 here is CSVVLREVYNEQFF. CDR3 coding DNA: TGCAGCGTTGTTTTGCGGGAGGTCTACAATGAGCAGTTCTTC.

The J gene is TRBJ2-3, the V gene TRBV4-1, with TRBD1 as a possible D gene (5 bases). V gave up 1 base and J gave up 1 base, with 18 bases separating them. This CDR3 is built from 18 residues. Germline values: CDR1 MGHRA, CDR2 YSYEKL. CDR3 in DNA: TGCGCCAGCAGCCAAGGCAGGGCTGGGGTGTTGGGCACAGATACGCAGTATTTT. Translation: CASSQGRAGVLGTDTQYF.

The J gene is TRBJ1-4, the V gene TRBV27, with 7 bases that match TRBD1. The CDR3 sequence is 16 residues long. Germline V gives CDR1 MNHEY, CDR2 SMNVEV (reference sequence). J lost 4 bases, V lost 4 bases, and 9 bases had no gene match. CDR3 in amino acids: CASSSRQGGGNEKLFF. In nucleotides, the CDR3 is TGTGCCAGCAGTTCTCGACAGGGAGGAGGTAATGAAAAACTGTTTTTT. Full variable domain (remainder filled in from reference TRBV27 and TRBJ1-4): EAQVTQNPRYLITVTGKKLTVTCSQNMNHEYMSWYRQDPGLGLRQIYYSMNVEVTDKGDVPEGYKVSRKEKRNFPLILESPSPNQTSLYFCASSSRQGGGNEKLFFGSGTQLSVL.

The genes are TRBV19 and TRBJ1-1; 8 nucleotides match TRBD1. The CDR3 loop spans 13 amino acids. Germline lookup yields CDR1 LNHDA and CDR2 SQIVND (reference sequence). Trimming at V came to 3 bases and at J to 12 bases, leaving 9 bases not matched to a gene. For the CDR3, the DNA is TGTGCCAGTAGTATGGCAGGGGGCGGAAAAACTTTCTTT. Amino acid sequence: CASSMAGGGKTFF.

The chain combines TRBV6-6 with TRBJ2-5; 12 nucleotides match TRBD1. The J segment lost 1 base and the V segment lost 5 bases, leaving 2 bases of the junction unmatched. Germline V gives CDR1 MNHNY, CDR2 SVGAGI (reference sequence). The CDR3 length is 15 residues. Here the CDR3 DNA reads TGTGCCAGCAGTCGGGACAGGGGGCGCCAAGAGACCCAGTACTTC. The encoded protein is CASSRDRGRQETQYF.